This paragraph reports one TCR beta chain. The sample comes from a study of glioma-infiltrating T cells. The iRepertoire nested amplicon-rescue multiplex PCR amplified TCR alpha and beta CDR3s from RNA. MiXCR, run by TCRdb on the multiplex PCR reads, gives a single entry per CDR3 protein. The table has some 90,000 distinct CDR3 sequences, about 40% seen once. The germline V gene has CDR1 DFQATT and CDR2 SNEGSKA (reference sequence). CDR3 size: 15 residues. Specimen: glioma tissue, nonneoplastic brain tissue, or PBMCs (not recorded which). The chain has TRBV20-1 and TRBJ2-7; 7 nucleotides agree with TRBD2. The sequence derives from a human donor with low-grade glioma or glioblastoma, undergoing nonglioma brain surgery, or in good health (not recorded which). The CDR3 DNA follows: TGCATTTCCAGTCGTCAACTGGGACTAAACTACGAGCAGTACTTC. Translating gives CISSRQLGLNYEQYF.